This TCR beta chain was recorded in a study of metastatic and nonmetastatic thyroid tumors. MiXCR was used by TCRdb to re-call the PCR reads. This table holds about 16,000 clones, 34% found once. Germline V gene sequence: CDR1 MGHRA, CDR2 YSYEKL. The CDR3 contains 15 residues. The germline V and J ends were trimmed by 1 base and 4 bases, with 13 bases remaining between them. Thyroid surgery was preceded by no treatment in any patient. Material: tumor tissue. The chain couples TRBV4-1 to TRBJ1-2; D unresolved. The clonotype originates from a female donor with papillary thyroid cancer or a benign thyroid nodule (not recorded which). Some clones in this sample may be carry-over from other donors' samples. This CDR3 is CASSQVEGAGYGYTF. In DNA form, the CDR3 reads TGCGCCAGCAGCCAAGTTGAGGGCGCCGGCTATGGCTACACCTTC.